The next 31 T cell receptor beta chains were all read from a single sample in a study of cytomegalovirus exposure and HLA in healthy donors. Amplification used 60 Vbeta primers and 13 Jbeta primers. The assay was immunoSEQ multiplex PCR, and TCRdb's table has in-frame clones only and misses some. The sample has some 66,000 clones; roughly 75% are singletons. The sequenced sample was PBMCs. Receptors originate from a man between 60 and 70 years old in good health and CMV-seropositive.

The rearrangement links TRBV29-1 to TRBJ2-1; 9 positions match TRBD2. J was trimmed by 5 bases and V by 7 bases; bases with no gene match: 6. The germline CDR1 and CDR2 sequences are SQVTM and ANQGSEA. This CDR3 has 13 residues. For the CDR3, the DNA is TGCAGCGCACAACTAGCGGGCCACAATGAGCAGTTCTTC. It codes for CSAQLAGHNEQFF.

This clone was seen a single time. The gene calls are TRBV5-5 and TRBJ1-5; TRBD1 agrees at 11 bases. CDR3 length: 15 amino acids. J was trimmed by 6 bases and V by 4 bases; bases with no gene match: 6. Germline V gene lookup returns CDR1 SGHKS and CDR2 YYEKEE (reference sequence). This CDR3 reads CASSPRTGGTQPQHF. CDR3 nucleotides: TGTGCCAGCAGCCCCCGGACAGGGGGCACTCAGCCCCAGCATTTT.

This clone has just a few counts. The chain joins TRBV29-1 to TRBJ2-7; TRBD1 matches at 7 bases. The J segment lost 0 bases and the V segment lost 6 bases, leaving 5 bases of the junction unmatched. This CDR3 contains 13 residues. Germline values: CDR1 SQVTM, CDR2 ANQGSEA. The CDR3 spells CSVGQPSSYEQYF. The CDR3 DNA follows: TGCAGCGTGGGACAGCCCAGCTCCTACGAGCAGTACTTC.

This CDR3 reads CASSPDRIYGYTF. The CDR3 DNA sequence: TGTGCCAGCAGCCCGGACAGGATCTATGGCTACACCTTC. This rearrangement joins TRBV7-9 to TRBJ1-2; 7 bases are a match to TRBD1. CDR3 size: 13 residues. CDR1 and CDR2 from the germline V gene are SEHNR and FQNEAQ (reference sequence). V trimming: 5 bases; J trimming: 4 bases; junction bases outside the gene matches: 4.

The chain is built from TRBV25-1 and TRBJ2-3; the match to TRBD2 covers 7 bases. Looked up from germline, CDR1 is MGHDK and CDR2 is SYGVNS. This CDR3 contains 16 residues. The ends lost 5 bases at V and 3 bases at J; junction bases unmatched: 11. CDR3 region: CASSPWGGSLTDTQYF. The CDR3 DNA follows: TGTGCCAGCAGTCCATGGGGCGGGAGTTTGACAGATACGCAGTATTTT.

This chain uses TRBV5-6 with TRBJ1-2, with TRBD1 matching over 9 bases. CDR3 length: 14 residues. Germline assignment: CDR1 SGHDT and CDR2 YYEEEE. V lost 4 bases and J lost 6; bases outside the gene matches: 7. The CDR3 loop reads CASSPPGQGHGYTF. In nucleotides, the CDR3 is TGTGCCAGCAGCCCACCGGGACAGGGACATGGCTACACCTTC.

This rearrangement joins TRBV6-5 to TRBJ2-7; 14 bases map to TRBD2. V shed 6 bases and J 4 bases; nucleotides not matched to a gene: 2. The germline gives CDR1 MNHEY, CDR2 SVGAGI. There are 14 residues in the CDR3. The CDR3 is CASRRTSGGYEQYF. DNA for the CDR3: TGTGCCAGCAGAAGGACTAGCGGGGGGTACGAGCAGTACTTC.

V and J are TRBV28 and TRBJ2-7; 8 bases agree with TRBD1. CDR1 is MDHEN and CDR2 is SYDVKM in the germline V gene. This CDR3 has 15 amino acids. After removal of 7 bases from V and 1 base from J, the junction contained 9 bases not matched to a gene. CDR3 residues: CASTMDRVASYEQYF. The CDR3 DNA reads as TGTGCCAGCACGATGGACAGGGTGGCTTCCTACGAGCAGTACTTC.

The rearrangement joins TRBV29-1 to TRBJ1-2; maybe TRBD1 (5 bases). Germline loops: CDR1 SQVTM, CDR2 ANQGSEA. With 3 bases removed from V and 1 base from J, the gap between germline ends came to 12 bases. The CDR3 has 14 residues. The CDR3 here is CSVDSRANNYGYTF. The CDR3, as DNA: TGCAGCGTTGATAGCAGGGCGAATAACTATGGCTACACCTTC.

This clone has a handful of counts. The J gene is TRBJ2-1, the V gene TRBV19, with 13 bases matching TRBD2. J lost 7 bases, V lost 5 bases, and 14 bases had no gene match. The germline V gene has CDR1 LNHDA and CDR2 SQIVND (reference sequence). This CDR3 has 18 amino acids. CDR3 bases: TGTGCCAGTAGTGTCCTGTTTGGCGGGACTAGCGGGATGAATGAGCAGTTCTTC. Translated: CASSVLFGGTSGMNEQFF.

This clone was observed a single time. The chain employs TRBV5-5 and TRBJ2-1; D is perhaps TRBD1 (6 bases). The germline CDR1 and CDR2 sequences are SGHKS and YYEKEE (reference sequence). Trimming stripped 4 bases from V and 3 bases from J, with 17 bases between. CDR3 length: 16 residues. This CDR3 reads CASSPLLRGSYNEQFF. The CDR3 nucleotides read TGTGCCAGCAGCCCTCTCTTGAGGGGGAGCTACAATGAGCAGTTCTTC. The full variable domain, completed using reference TRBV5-5 and TRBJ2-1, is DAGVTQSPTHLIKTRGQQVTLRCSPISGHKSVSWYQQVLGQGPQFIFQYYEKEERGRGNFPDRFSARQFPNYSSELNVNALLLGDSALYLCASSPLLRGSYNEQFFGPGTRLTVL.

V gene TRBV5-4 combines with J gene TRBJ2-7; 8 nucleotides match TRBD2. This CDR3 spans 15 amino acids. Germline V CDR1 and CDR2: SGHNT, YYREEE (reference sequence). Trimming cost V 4 bases and J 3 bases; bases outside gene matches: 9. The CDR3 bases are TGTGCCAGCAGCCTCAGCGGGGGAAGGGGCTACGAGCAGTACTTC. This sequence encodes CASSLSGGRGYEQYF.

The V and J genes are TRBV18 and TRBJ2-3; the D gene is possibly TRBD2 (6 bases). The ends were cut back, 6 bases at V and 5 bases at J, with 12 bases in the middle. The CDR3 length is 13 residues. The V gene's germline CDR1 is KGHSH and CDR2 LQKENI. This CDR3 is CASSRDWGDTQYF. The DNA of the CDR3 is TGTGCCAGCTCGCGGGATTGGGGAGATACGCAGTATTTT.

This rearrangement joins TRBV27 to TRBJ1-5; D not certain. CDR1 and CDR2 from the germline V gene are MNHEY and SMNVEV (reference sequence). The CDR3 has 15 residues. V lost 2 bases, J lost 4 bases, and 12 bases lay in between. CDR3 protein: CASSLTGVGNQPQHF. CDR3 coding DNA: TGTGCCAGCAGTTTAACGGGTGTCGGGAATCAGCCCCAGCATTTT.

The CDR3, as DNA: TGCGCCAGCAGCCAAGAGTTCGGGACACAGAACACTGAAGCTTTCTTT. Amino acids: CASSQEFGTQNTEAFF. V gene TRBV4-1 combines with J gene TRBJ1-1, with TRBD1 as a possible D gene (6 bases). CDR1 and CDR2 (germline): MGHRA, YSYEKL. Trimming left V 0 bases short and J 1 base short, with 12 bases between. CDR3 length: 16 amino acids.

The chain links TRBV7-9 to TRBJ1-4; 7 bases match TRBD1. The junction had 4 bases not matched to a gene; V was cut back by 1 base and J by 8 bases. The CDR3 sequence is 14 residues long. The germline CDR1 and CDR2 sequences are SEHNR and FQNEAQ (reference sequence). The CDR3 DNA reads as TGTGCCAGCAGCTTAGGGGGACAGAGAGAAAAACTGTTTTTT. Residues: CASSLGGQREKLFF.

In regard to this clone: A much larger clone differs by one base, so this may be a read error. The chain has TRBV6-5 and TRBJ2-7, with 8 bases that match TRBD2. Per the germline V gene, CDR1 is MNHEY and CDR2 is SVGAGI. V gave up 6 bases and J gave up 3 bases; unmatched junction bases: 10. The CDR3 is 15 amino acids. CDR3 sequence: CASSCGERELYEQYF. The CDR3 DNA reads as TGTGCCAGCAGCTGCGGGGAGCGGGAGCTCTACGAGCAGTACTTC.

The V call is TRBV29-1, the J call TRBJ2-7, with TRBD2 matching over 9 bases. Germline CDR1 reads SQVTM; CDR2 reads ANQGSEA. The CDR3 has 16 residues. J gave up 2 bases and V 1 base, and 9 bases lay outside the gene matches. The CDR3 loop reads CSVEVGEGLAPYEQYF. CDR3 bases: TGCAGCGTTGAAGTGGGCGAGGGACTAGCCCCCTACGAGCAGTACTTC.

This chain links TRBV5-1 with TRBJ2-7, with 10 bases lining up with TRBD2. The CDR3 runs to 15 residues. The ends lost 0 bases at V and 4 bases at J; junction bases unmatched: 4. The germline V gene has CDR1 SGHRS and CDR2 YFSETQ. The CDR3 region has the DNA TGCGCCAGCAGCTTGGGGACTAGCGGATATTACGAGCAGTACTTC. Residues: CASSLGTSGYYEQYF.

The chain is built from TRBV19 and TRBJ2-5; possibly TRBD2 for D (7 bases). Germline CDR1 is LNHDA and CDR2 is SQIVND (reference sequence). The CDR3 loop spans 14 amino acids. Deletions cut 7 bases from V and 4 bases from J, with 16 bases between. CDR3 loop: CASTPSGGAETQYF. The DNA for the CDR3 is TGTGCCAGTACCCCGTCGGGGGGCGCAGAGACCCAGTACTTC.

The rearrangement links TRBV4-2 to TRBJ1-1, with TRBD1 matching over 7 bases. Per germline, CDR1 LGHNA and CDR2 YNFKEQ. V trimming: 4 bases; J trimming: 4 bases; junction bases outside the gene matches: 9. The CDR3 totals 15 residues. The CDR3 DNA reads TGTGCCAGCAGCCCAAAAAACAGGGGAGCCACTGAAGCTTTCTTT. Amino acid sequence: CASSPKNRGATEAFF.

The CDR3 sequence: CASSLQGYIYNEQFF. The CDR3 DNA is TGTGCCAGCAGCTTACAGGGTTACATCTACAATGAGCAGTTCTTC. The V call is TRBV5-6, the J call TRBJ2-1; D perhaps matches TRBD1 (6 bases). CDR1 and CDR2 from the germline V gene are SGHDT and YYEEEE. Trimming cost V 2 bases and J 3 bases, with 12 bases left between them. This CDR3 comprises 15 residues. Combining the CDR3 with reference TRBV5-6 and TRBJ2-1 gives the whole variable domain DAGVTQSPTHLIKTRGQQVTLRCSPKSGHDTVSWYQQALGQGPQFIFQYYEEEERQRGNFPDRFSGHQFPNYSSELNVNALLLGDSALYLCASSLQGYIYNEQFFGPGTRLTVL.

The chain is built from TRBV5-4 and TRBJ2-3; TRBD2 aligns across 10 bases. Germline V gene lookup returns CDR1 SGHNT and CDR2 YYREEE (reference sequence). Trimming cost V 2 bases and J 4 bases; bases outside gene matches: 7. CDR3 length equals 16 residues. The CDR3 nucleotides read TGTGCCAGCAGCTTTAGGGCTAGCGGGAGAGCAGATACGCAGTATTTT. It specifies CASSFRASGRADTQYF.

The rearrangement uses TRBV7-9 and TRBJ2-7; 10 bases align to TRBD2. Germline V gene lookup returns CDR1 SEHNR and CDR2 FQNEAQ (reference sequence). The CDR3 runs 15 residues. With 0 bases clipped from V and 3 bases from J, the junction kept 2 bases outside the gene matches. The CDR3 coding sequence is TGTGCCAGCAGCTTAGCGGCTAGCGGGAGCTACGAGCAGTACTTC. Translation gives CASSLAASGSYEQYF. The full variable domain, completed using reference TRBV7-9 and TRBJ2-7, is DTGVSQNPRHKITKRGQNVTFRCDPISEHNRLYWYRQTLGQGPEFLTYFQNEAQLEKSRLLSDRFSAERPKGSFSTLEIQRTEQGDSAMYLCASSLAASGSYEQYFGPGTRLTVT.

This CDR3 reads CASSVRGRGGYTF. As DNA, the CDR3 is TGTGCCAGCAGTGTTCGCGGACGCGGGGGCTACACCTTC. This rearrangement joins TRBV7-9 to TRBJ1-2; D is unclear. CDR3 length equals 13 residues. V lost 6 bases to trimming and J lost 8 bases, with 16 bases between them. Per the germline V gene, CDR1 is SEHNR and CDR2 is FQNEAQ (reference sequence).

J is TRBJ1-1 and V is TRBV25-1; the D is unclear. V lost 8 bases, J lost 0 bases, and 13 bases lay in between. The CDR3 spans 14 residues. Germline V gene lookup returns CDR1 MGHDK and CDR2 SYGVNS. The CDR3 protein is CASSITALNTEAFF. The CDR3 nucleotides are TGTGCCAGCTCGATAACAGCCCTGAACACTGAAGCTTTCTTT.

The chain joins TRBV11-3 to TRBJ2-7; 8 bases align to TRBD2. CDR1 SGHNT and CDR2 YENEEA come from the germline V gene. The CDR3 is 14 residues long. With 3 bases clipped from V and 3 bases from J, the junction kept 4 bases outside the gene matches. The CDR3 nucleotides read TGTGCCAGCAGCTTGACGGGGGGGAGCTACGAGCAGTACTTC. Its translation is CASSLTGGSYEQYF.

The chain employs TRBV5-6 and TRBJ1-5, with D tentatively TRBD1 (5 bases). The ends were cut back, 2 bases at V and 2 bases at J, with 11 bases in the middle. The length of the CDR3 is 15 residues. Germline lookup yields CDR1 SGHDT and CDR2 YYEEEE. The DNA of the CDR3 is TGTGCCAGCAGCTTAAGGATAGGGGGCAATCAGCCCCAGCATTTT. Its translation: CASSLRIGGNQPQHF.

The chain joins TRBV6-1 to TRBJ2-3, with 11 bases lining up with TRBD2. CDR3 length equals 16 residues. V shed 2 bases, J shed 2 bases, and the junction held 3 bases outside the gene matches. Germline V gene data show CDR1 as MNHNS and CDR2 as SASEGT. The CDR3 reads CASSETSGGLTDTQYF. Written as DNA, the CDR3 is TGTGCCAGCAGTGAAACTAGCGGGGGCCTCACAGATACGCAGTATTTT.

The V call is TRBV27, the J call TRBJ1-1; TRBD1 matches 8 bases. Looked up from germline, CDR1 is MNHEY and CDR2 is SMNVEV (reference sequence). The CDR3 has 17 amino acids. J was trimmed by 10 bases and V by 7 bases; bases with no gene match: 23. CDR3 amino acids: CASTPLGSTGANLGAFF. The CDR3 DNA reads as TGTGCCAGCACTCCGCTCGGGTCGACAGGGGCGAATCTCGGAGCTTTCTTT.

This chain joins TRBV13 and TRBJ2-5; TRBD2 matches at 10 bases. CDR1 and CDR2 from the germline V gene are PRHDT and FYEKMQ (reference sequence). The length of the CDR3 is 14 residues. The J segment lost 6 bases and the V segment lost 5 bases, leaving 6 bases of the junction unmatched. CDR3 DNA sequence: TGTGCCAGCAGCCCTAGCGGGAGTAAGCAGACCCAGTACTTC. Protein sequence: CASSPSGSKQTQYF.